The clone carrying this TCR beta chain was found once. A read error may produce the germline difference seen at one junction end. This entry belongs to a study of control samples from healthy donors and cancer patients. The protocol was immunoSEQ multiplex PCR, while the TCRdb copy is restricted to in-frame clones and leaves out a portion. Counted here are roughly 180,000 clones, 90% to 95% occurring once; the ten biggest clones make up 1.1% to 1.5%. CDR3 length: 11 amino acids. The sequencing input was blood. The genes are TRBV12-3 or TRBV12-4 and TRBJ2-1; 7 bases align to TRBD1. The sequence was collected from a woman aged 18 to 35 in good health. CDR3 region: CASSDRVKCVF. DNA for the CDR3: TGTGCCAGCTCTGACAGGGTTAAGTGTGTCTTC.